This TCR beta chain was obtained from a study of Tregs in tolerant kidney transplant recipients. Clones were sequenced by immunoSEQ multiplex PCR, and TCRdb holds only the in-frame ones, with some missing. The sample gives under 100,000 clones, roughly nine tenths of which show up once; around 4.5% is in the top ten. CD4+CD25+CD127- Tregs, CD4+CD25- non-Tregs, CD4 and CD8 cells were sorted. This CDR3 comprises 15 residues. V gave up 6 bases and J gave up 1 base, with 13 bases separating them. Per the germline V gene, CDR1 is WNHNN and CDR2 is SYGVQD (reference sequence). The source material was CD8+ T cells from blood. This rearrangement joins TRBV10-1 to TRBJ2-1; D remains ambiguous. The source of this sequence is a human donor in good health. DNA for the CDR3: TGCGCCAGCAGCGCGACAATGAGGTCCTACAATGAGCAGTTCTTC. Its translation: CASSATMRSYNEQFF.